A single sample gave rise to the 23 T cell receptor beta chains below, sequenced in a study of shared T cell receptors in the human thymus. The data were produced by immunoSEQ multiplex PCR, yet TCRdb's version contains in-frame clones alone and is incomplete. The sample lists some 720,000 clones; 85% to 90% were seen once. Another study also made use of these data, one on human thymus T cells.

The material sequenced was thymocytes. These receptor sequences come from a boy in the first two years of life with a congenital heart defect.

CDR3 in amino acids: CASSRRLRLAGEQYF. The CDR3 nucleotides read TGTGCCAGCAGCCGACGACTAAGGCTAGCGGGGGAGCAGTACTTC. The chain combines TRBV4-2 with TRBJ2-7; 9 bases agree with TRBD2. Per the germline V gene, CDR1 is LGHNA and CDR2 is YNFKEQ. V shed 4 bases, J shed 7 bases, and the junction held 11 bases outside the gene matches. The CDR3 runs to 15 residues.

V and J are TRBV9 and TRBJ2-1; D remains ambiguous. Per germline, CDR1 SGDLS and CDR2 YYNGEE. Trimming removed 2 bases at V and 8 bases at J, with 11 bases between. The CDR3 length is 13 residues. The CDR3 loop is CASSVMIRDEQFF. The CDR3 DNA is TGTGCCAGCAGCGTTATGATACGCGATGAGCAGTTCTTC. The variable domain in full, completed from reference TRBV9 and TRBJ2-1, reads DSGVTQTPKHLITATGQRVTLRCSPRSGDLSVYWYQQSLDQGLQFLIQYYNGEERAKGNILERFSAQQFPDLHSELNLSSLELGDSALYFCASSVMIRDEQFFGPGTRLTVL.

The J gene is TRBJ2-2, the V gene TRBV7-2, with D perhaps TRBD2 (6 bases). V was pared by 3 bases and J by 1 base, with 6 bases between. Germline assignment: CDR1 SGHTA and CDR2 FQGNSA. The CDR3 runs to 14 residues. Here the CDR3 DNA reads TGTGCCAGCAGCTTCGGGAGGAACACCGGGGAGCTGTTTTTT. Amino acids: CASSFGRNTGELFF.

The CDR3 sequence is CASNSGRGQTQYF. The CDR3 DNA reads TGTGCCAGTAATTCGGGGAGGGGACAGACCCAGTACTTC. The V and J genes are TRBV19 and TRBJ2-5; 7 bases map to TRBD2. Trimming cost V 7 bases and J 6 bases; bases outside gene matches: 8. In germline, CDR1 is LNHDA, CDR2 SQIVND (reference sequence). The CDR3 runs 13 residues.

The chain employs TRBV6-1 and TRBJ2-1; D is ambiguous. Trimming shortened V by 1 base and J by 6 bases, and 10 bases separated the two germline ends. Germline V gene sequence: CDR1 MNHNS, CDR2 SASEGT. The CDR3 spans 14 residues. This chain's CDR3 is CASSEGPSVNEQFF. The CDR3 nucleotides are TGTGCCAGCAGTGAAGGCCCTAGTGTCAATGAGCAGTTCTTC.

The chain joins TRBV13 to TRBJ2-3, with 8 bases identical to TRBD2. CDR1 PRHDT and CDR2 FYEKMQ come from the germline V gene (reference sequence). V shed 6 bases, J shed 4 bases, and the junction held 15 bases outside the gene matches. The CDR3 covers 17 residues. CDR3 sequence: CASSSPGLAGVADTQYF. The CDR3 region has the DNA TGTGCCAGCAGTTCTCCCGGACTAGCTGGAGTGGCAGATACGCAGTATTTT.

The chain carries TRBV5-1 and TRBJ2-1; 10 bases are shared with TRBD2. Unmatched junction bases numbered 13, after V lost 4 bases and J lost 9 bases. Germline CDR1 and CDR2: SGHRS and YFSETQ. The CDR3 is 16 residues long. Here the CDR3 reads CASSPIAGGPVGEQFF. The CDR3 nucleotides read TGCGCCAGCAGCCCCATAGCGGGAGGTCCGGTCGGTGAGCAGTTCTTC.

The V call is TRBV7-2, the J call TRBJ2-7; TRBD2 aligns across 10 bases. J lost 4 bases, V lost 5 bases, and 8 bases had no gene match. CDR1 and CDR2 (germline): SGHTA, FQGNSA. This CDR3 has 15 amino acids. The CDR3 here is CASSPSSGSTYEQYF. CDR3 bases: TGTGCCAGCAGCCCCTCTAGCGGGAGTACGTACGAGCAGTACTTC.

The chain is built from TRBV14 and TRBJ2-2; the match to TRBD1 covers 9 bases. Germline CDR1 and CDR2: SGHDN and FVKESK. The CDR3 has 16 amino acids. V lost 3 bases, J lost 5 bases, and 7 bases stayed unmatched. The CDR3 DNA is TGTGCCAGCAGCCAGGGGGGGACAGGGCGGACCGGGGAGCTGTTTTTT. It translates to CASSQGGTGRTGELFF.

This clone showed up just once. The chain uses TRBV6-6 and TRBJ1-5; D unresolved. This CDR3 contains 16 residues. Germline lookup yields CDR1 MNHNY and CDR2 SVGAGI (reference sequence). V was trimmed by 5 bases and J by 5 bases, leaving 19 bases between them. CDR3 sequence (DNA): TGTGCCAGCAGTGGTCGAGGGTCTGGTGTCGATCAGCCCCAGCATTTT. Its translation is CASSGRGSGVDQPQHF.

This chain links TRBV7-9 with TRBJ1-2, with 9 bases identical to TRBD1. Per germline, CDR1 SEHNR and CDR2 FQNEAQ (reference sequence). The CDR3 spans 14 residues. Germline trimming cut 4 bases from V and 8 bases from J; bases unmatched to any gene: 8. CDR3 amino acids: CASSSNRGPRGYTF. In DNA form, the CDR3 reads TGTGCCAGCAGCTCCAACAGGGGGCCTAGGGGCTACACCTTC.

The chain has TRBV7-2 and TRBJ1-1; tentative D call: TRBD1 (5 bases). The CDR3 totals 15 residues. Germline values: CDR1 SGHTA, CDR2 FQGNSA. Trimming left V 3 bases short and J 0 bases short, with 11 bases between. The CDR3 here is CASSFHGAMNTEAFF. The CDR3 coding sequence is TGTGCCAGCAGCTTTCATGGGGCCATGAACACTGAAGCTTTCTTT. Combining the CDR3 with reference TRBV7-2 and TRBJ1-1 gives the whole variable domain GAGVSQSPSNKVTEKGKDVELRCDPISGHTALYWYRQSLGQGLEFLIYFQGNSAPDKSGLPSDRFSAERTGGSVSTLTIQRTQQEDSAVYLCASSFHGAMNTEAFFGQGTRLTVV.

This clone was observed a few times. The chain combines TRBV4-2 with TRBJ1-5; a weak D match, TRBD1 (6 bases). V shed 1 base and J shed 2 bases, with 9 bases lying between them. The CDR3 has 15 amino acids. Germline CDR1 reads LGHNA; CDR2 reads YNFKEQ. CDR3 region: CASSQAQGRNQPQHF. DNA for the CDR3: TGTGCCAGCAGCCAAGCACAGGGCCGCAATCAGCCCCAGCATTTT.

V and J are TRBV25-1 and TRBJ1-5; D remains ambiguous. With 3 bases removed from V and 4 bases from J, the gap between germline ends came to 10 bases. The germline V gene encodes CDR1 MGHDK and CDR2 SYGVNS. The CDR3 totals 14 residues. CDR3 bases: TGTGCCAGCAGTGATGGACGAGGGAATCAGCCCCAGCATTTT. Translation gives CASSDGRGNQPQHF. Filled out from reference TRBV25-1 and TRBJ1-5, the complete variable domain reads EADIYQTPRYLVIGTGKKITLECSQTMGHDKMYWYQQDPGMELHLIHYSYGVNSTEKGDLSSESTVSRIRTEHFPLTLESARPSHTSQYLCASSDGRGNQPQHFGDGTRLSIL.

The V and J genes are TRBV27 and TRBJ2-7, with 14 positions matching TRBD2. CDR1 and CDR2 from the germline V gene are MNHEY and SMNVEV (reference sequence). V gave up 6 bases and J gave up 5 bases; unmatched junction bases: 6. CDR3 length: 15 residues. The DNA for the CDR3 is TGTGCCAGCAGGGGACTAGCGGGAGTGATGAACGAGCAGTACTTC. This sequence encodes CASRGLAGVMNEQYF.

The rearrangement links TRBV6-5 to TRBJ1-1, with D possibly being TRBD1 (5 bases). The ends were cut back, 7 bases at V and 7 bases at J, with 13 bases in the middle. The length of the CDR3 is 12 residues. Germline V CDR1 and CDR2: MNHEY, SVGAGI. The CDR3: CASNPTGGEAFF. The CDR3 bases are TGTGCCAGCAACCCAACGGGGGGTGAAGCTTTCTTT.

This rearrangement joins TRBV12-5 to TRBJ2-7; 10 bases map to TRBD1. J gave up 3 bases and V 5 bases, and 19 bases lay outside the gene matches. The CDR3 sequence is 19 residues long. Germline V gene lookup returns CDR1 LGHNT and CDR2 FRNRAP. In nucleotides, the CDR3 is TGTGCTAGTGGTGGATTACGACAGGGGGCCCAACTAATCCTCTACGAGCAGTACTTC. It yields the protein CASGGLRQGAQLILYEQYF.

This chain connects TRBV4-3 to TRBJ1-1; D not resolved. Trimming shortened V by 0 bases and J by 4 bases, and 9 bases separated the two germline ends. From germline, CDR1 is LGHNA and CDR2 YSLEER. The CDR3 consists of 14 residues. CDR3 in DNA: TGCGCCAGCAGCCAAGAGGACGGGGTCACTGAAGCTTTCTTT. This gives the protein CASSQEDGVTEAFF.

The chain employs TRBV5-1 and TRBJ2-3; 8 bases match TRBD1. V gave up 5 bases and J gave up 2 bases; unmatched junction bases: 10. The CDR3 runs 16 residues. Germline CDR1 SGHRS, CDR2 YFSETQ. CDR3 DNA: TGCGCCAGCAGATATAGACAGGGGATGCACACAGATACGCAGTATTTT. Translating gives CASRYRQGMHTDTQYF.

This chain joins TRBV6-5 and TRBJ1-2; D gene unclear. V dropped 0 bases and J dropped 4 bases, with 9 bases sitting between them. This CDR3 spans 14 amino acids. Germline loops: CDR1 MNHEY, CDR2 SVGAGI. CDR3 coding DNA: TGTGCCAGCAGTTACTCGGCACCCTCCTATGGCTACACCTTC. This codes for CASSYSAPSYGYTF.

V usage is TRBV5-4 and J usage is TRBJ1-4; D may be TRBD1 (5 bases). Germline assignment: CDR1 SGHNT and CDR2 YYREEE (reference sequence). This CDR3 is 16 amino acids long. The V end was cut by 4 bases, the J end by 6 bases, with 19 bases between. The CDR3 DNA sequence: TGTGCCAGCAGCCAAACAGACAGCGCCGAGGATGAAAAACTGTTTTTT. It codes for CASSQTDSAEDEKLFF. Supplemented by reference TRBV5-4 and TRBJ1-4, the full variable domain reads ETGVTQSPTHLIKTRGQQVTLRCSSQSGHNTVSWYQQALGQGPQFIFQYYREEENGRGNFPPRFSGLQFPNYSSELNVNALELDDSALYLCASSQTDSAEDEKLFFGSGTQLSVL.

This chain links TRBV15 with TRBJ2-7; a weak D match, TRBD2 (5 bases). CDR3 size: 13 residues. Germline V gene lookup returns CDR1 LNHNV and CDR2 YYDKDF (reference sequence). The V and J ends lost 1 base and 6 bases respectively, with 10 bases between them. CDR3 residues: CATSRGSSSEQYF. The CDR3 DNA reads as TGTGCCACCAGCAGAGGTTCTAGCTCCGAGCAGTACTTC.

The chain links TRBV11-3 to TRBJ2-5; D is undetermined. This CDR3 spans 17 amino acids. Germline V CDR1 and CDR2: SGHNT, YENEEA. The germline V and J ends were trimmed by 3 bases and 2 bases, with 19 bases remaining between them. The CDR3, as DNA: TGTGCCAGCAGCTTGAGGTCTGACCGGATTGCTCAAGAGACCCAGTACTTC. This gives the protein CASSLRSDRIAQETQYF.